Presented here are 26 T cell receptor beta chains from one specimen sequenced in a study of cytomegalovirus exposure and HLA in healthy donors. Sequencing used immunoSEQ multiplex PCR; TCRdb keeps in-frame clones, though not all of them. The sample carries over 150,000 clones, 85% recorded once. The sample comprised PBMCs. These receptors all stem from a man younger than 35 in good health and CMV-seropositive.

This chain links TRBV7-9 with TRBJ2-7; possible D gene TRBD2, 6 bases. Germline-derived CDR1 and CDR2 are SEHNR and FQNEAQ (reference sequence). The CDR3 loop spans 12 amino acids. Between the trimmed V and J ends, which lost 8 bases and 4 bases, there was a span of 12 bases. The CDR3 nucleotides read TGTGCCAGCGAGTCGGAGGGGTACGAGCAGTACTTC. As protein: CASESEGYEQYF.

V gene TRBV12-5 combines with J gene TRBJ2-3; weak D call: TRBD2 (6 bases). Germline CDR1 reads LGHNT; CDR2 reads FRNRAP. This CDR3 contains 18 residues. Trimming shortened V by 2 bases and J by 7 bases, and 25 bases separated the two germline ends. The CDR3 loop reads CASGLRLAFGGRTNTQYF. For the CDR3, the DNA is TGTGCTAGTGGTTTGAGATTGGCTTTTGGCGGGCGGACTAATACGCAGTATTTT.

This clone has only one observation. The DNA of the CDR3 is TGTGCCAGCAGTGTAAAGGACATCTACGAGCAGTACTTC. This translates into CASSVKDIYEQYF. The V call is TRBV6-1, the J call TRBJ2-7; a weak D match, TRBD1 (5 bases). The length of the CDR3 is 13 residues. V was shortened by 4 bases and J by 3 bases, with 10 bases between the two germline ends. The germline V gene encodes CDR1 MNHNS and CDR2 SASEGT.

This sequence joins TRBV5-4 and TRBJ2-5; TRBD2 matches at 8 bases. This CDR3 is built from 15 residues. V gave up 3 bases and J gave up 4 bases; unmatched junction bases: 8. Germline V gene sequence: CDR1 SGHNT, CDR2 YYREEE (reference sequence). CDR3 in amino acids: CASSSARTSGETQYF. The CDR3 DNA follows: TGTGCCAGCAGCTCCGCCCGCACTAGCGGAGAGACCCAGTACTTC. The entire variable domain, with the rest obtained from reference TRBV5-4 and TRBJ2-5, is as follows: ETGVTQSPTHLIKTRGQQVTLRCSSQSGHNTVSWYQQALGQGPQFIFQYYREEENGRGNFPPRFSGLQFPNYSSELNVNALELDDSALYLCASSSARTSGETQYFGPGTRLLVL.

The chain carries TRBV28 and TRBJ1-5, with a possible D match to TRBD1 (6 bases). The V and J ends lost 7 bases and 5 bases respectively, with 12 bases between them. The CDR3 runs 13 residues. Germline CDR1 is MDHEN and CDR2 is SYDVKM. Written as DNA, the CDR3 is TGTGCCAGCAATGAGGGGGGGCATCAGCCCCAGCATTTT. Protein sequence: CASNEGGHQPQHF.

The chain links TRBV14 to TRBJ1-2; D remains unclear. Germline loops: CDR1 SGHDN, CDR2 FVKESK. The CDR3 covers 15 residues. Between the trimmed V and J ends, which lost 1 base and 2 bases, there was a span of 11 bases. The DNA for the CDR3 is TGTGCCAGCAGCCAAGGGCCCGGGGTAAACTATGGCTACACCTTC. It translates to CASSQGPGVNYGYTF. The whole variable domain, remainder taken from reference TRBV14 and TRBJ1-2, is EAGVTQFPSHSVIEKGQTVTLRCDPISGHDNLYWYRRVMGKEIKFLLHFVKESKQDESGMPNNRFLAERTGGTYSTLKVQPAELEDSGVYFCASSQGPGVNYGYTFGSGTRLTVV.

In its sample, this clone was seen once. The J gene is TRBJ2-1, the V gene TRBV11-2, with 8 bases identical to TRBD1. The ends lost 6 bases at V and 8 bases at J; junction bases unmatched: 9. This CDR3 comprises 14 residues. Germline lookup yields CDR1 SGHAT and CDR2 FQNNGV. The CDR3: CASRLTGTGDEQFF. Written as DNA, the CDR3 is TGTGCCAGCAGACTAACCGGGACAGGAGATGAGCAGTTCTTC.

This chain connects TRBV18 to TRBJ2-6; D not resolved. Germline V CDR1 and CDR2: KGHSH, LQKENI. The CDR3 extends over 15 amino acids. Trimming stripped 2 bases from V and 0 bases from J, with 5 bases between. CDR3 DNA sequence: TGTGCCAGCTCACCAACTGACTCTGGGGCCAACGTCCTGACTTTC. Encoded protein: CASSPTDSGANVLTF.

This rearrangement joins TRBV15 to TRBJ2-1; TRBD1 matches at 9 bases. With V trimmed by 5 bases and J by 2 bases, 13 bases remained unmatched. In germline, CDR1 is LNHNV, CDR2 YYDKDF (reference sequence). CDR3 length: 18 residues. The DNA of the CDR3 is TGTGCCACCAGCCCCCAACGGAGGGGACAGGGTGCCTACAATGAGCAGTTCTTC. Protein: CATSPQRRGQGAYNEQFF.

The chain employs TRBV27 and TRBJ1-5; the D is unclear. Trimming stripped 0 bases from V and 7 bases from J, with 7 bases between. In germline, CDR1 is MNHEY, CDR2 SMNVEV (reference sequence). CDR3 length: 13 residues. The CDR3 loop reads CASSLSSQQPQHF. The CDR3 DNA sequence: TGTGCCAGCAGTTTATCATCGCAGCAGCCCCAGCATTTT.

With regard to this clone: At the DNA level, this CDR3 is encoded by other sequences in the same sample as well. This chain connects TRBV5-1 to TRBJ1-5, with 8 bases that match TRBD1. The V segment lost 4 bases and the J segment 4 bases; nucleotides outside the gene matches: 7. The CDR3 loop spans 15 amino acids. CDR1 and CDR2 (germline): SGHRS, YFSETQ. The CDR3 sequence: CASSPGQGPNQPQHF. CDR3 nucleotides: TGCGCCAGCAGCCCTGGACAGGGCCCTAATCAGCCCCAGCATTTT.

The chain employs TRBV28 and TRBJ1-5; no clear D gene. Germline CDR1 MDHEN, CDR2 SYDVKM. V gave up 2 bases and J gave up 6 bases, with 5 bases separating them. The CDR3 sequence is 12 residues long. CDR3 sequence (DNA): TGTGCCAGCAGTTTAGCGAGTCAGCCCCAGCATTTT. Translating it yields CASSLASQPQHF.

This chain joins TRBV11-3 and TRBJ1-1; D possibly corresponds to TRBD1 (5 bases). The CDR3 is 13 amino acids. Trimming took 5 bases from V and 3 from J, leaving 10 bases between them. Germline lookup yields CDR1 SGHNT and CDR2 YENEEA. The CDR3 sequence: CASSVGGDTEAFF. In nucleotides, the CDR3 is TGTGCCAGCAGCGTCGGGGGGGACACTGAAGCTTTCTTT.

The chain employs TRBV11-2 and TRBJ1-1; perhaps TRBD1 as D (5 bases). Germline V CDR1 and CDR2: SGHAT, FQNNGV. Trimming took 5 bases from V and 3 from J, leaving 16 bases between them. This CDR3 spans 15 amino acids. CDR3 loop: CASSPILGADTEAFF. Here the CDR3 DNA reads TGTGCCAGCAGCCCAATCCTAGGGGCGGACACTGAAGCTTTCTTT.

The sample holds one count of this clone. This chain uses TRBV6-6 with TRBJ2-5; 10 bases fit TRBD2. Germline values: CDR1 MNHNY, CDR2 SVGAGI (reference sequence). The V and J ends lost 0 bases and 1 base, in that order; junction bases with no gene match: 2. The CDR3 is 16 amino acids. CDR3 residues: CASSYSLAGAQETQYF. DNA for the CDR3: TGTGCCAGCAGTTACTCCCTAGCGGGGGCCCAAGAGACCCAGTACTTC.

The rearrangement links TRBV21-1 to TRBJ1-5. TRBV21-1 represents a pseudogene. CDR3 length equals 18 residues. CDR3 sequence: CASSKGRGGARGNQPQHF. In nucleotides, the CDR3 is TGTGCCAGCAGCAAAGGGAGAGGGGGGGCGCGGGGCAATCAGCCCCAGCATTTT.

V and J are TRBV5-1 and TRBJ1-2, with TRBD1 matching 7 bases. This CDR3 has 14 amino acids. J lost 4 bases, V lost 3 bases, and 6 bases had no gene match. The germline CDR1 and CDR2 sequences are SGHRS and YFSETQ. CDR3: CASSSVGTAYGYTF. The CDR3 DNA reads as TGCGCCAGCAGCTCGGTCGGGACAGCCTATGGCTACACCTTC.

J is TRBJ2-1 and V is TRBV11-3; 7 nucleotides match TRBD2. CDR1 and CDR2 (germline): SGHNT, YENEEA. Trimming removed 5 bases from V and 9 bases from J; junction bases left unmatched: 7. CDR3 size: 13 residues. CDR3 in DNA: TGTGCCAGCAGCCCCGAGGGGAGGGGTGAGCAGTTCTTC. It encodes CASSPEGRGEQFF.

This sequence joins TRBV5-1 and TRBJ2-5; 10 nucleotides match TRBD1. CDR3 length: 15 residues. From germline, CDR1 is SGHRS and CDR2 YFSETQ. V trimming: 4 bases; J trimming: 0 bases; junction bases outside the gene matches: 3. CDR3 residues: CASSTGQGYQETQYF. CDR3 nucleotides: TGCGCCAGCAGCACGGGACAGGGGTACCAAGAGACCCAGTACTTC.

Only one count was recorded for this clone. The V call is TRBV27, the J call TRBJ1-2; 9 bases align to TRBD1. This CDR3 has 12 residues. Germline V gene lookup returns CDR1 MNHEY and CDR2 SMNVEV (reference sequence). Trimming cost V 8 bases and J 11 bases; bases outside gene matches: 9. This CDR3 is CASGTGRTGYTF. The CDR3 nucleotides are TGTGCCAGCGGGACAGGGCGTACTGGGTACACCTTC.

This chain links TRBV2 with TRBJ1-6, with D maybe TRBD1 (6 bases). Between the trimmed V and J ends, which lost 1 base and 9 bases, there was a span of 13 bases. Germline V CDR1 and CDR2: SNHLY, FYNNEI. The length of the CDR3 is 15 residues. Written as DNA, the CDR3 is TGTGCCAGCAGTGAAGGCCCAGGGGTGGCTTCACCCCTCCACTTT. It encodes CASSEGPGVASPLHF.

The chain is built from TRBV18 and TRBJ2-7; TRBD1 agrees at 9 bases. The V gene's germline CDR1 is KGHSH and CDR2 LQKENI. V was pared by 7 bases and J by 5 bases, with 9 bases of the junction left unmatched. The length of the CDR3 is 14 residues. Written as DNA, the CDR3 is TGTGCCAGCTGGCCGGGACAGGGTCCCCACGAGCAGTACTTC. Its translation: CASWPGQGPHEQYF.

This chain uses TRBV11-2 with TRBJ1-1, with D possibly matching TRBD1 (6 bases). V was trimmed by 0 bases and J by 1 base, leaving 15 bases between them. Germline V gene lookup returns CDR1 SGHAT and CDR2 FQNNGV. CDR3 size: 17 residues. Here the CDR3 reads CASSLDRLGGWNTEAFF. CDR3 nucleotide sequence: TGTGCCAGCAGCTTAGATCGGCTAGGGGGATGGAACACTGAAGCTTTCTTT.

This rearrangement joins TRBV11-2 to TRBJ2-7; 9 positions agree with TRBD1. V lost 3 bases to trimming and J lost 6 bases; unmatched junction nucleotides: 9. The CDR3 consists of 15 residues. Germline values: CDR1 SGHAT, CDR2 FQNNGV. The CDR3 loop is CASSFQGQGPAEQYF. In DNA form, the CDR3 reads TGTGCCAGCAGCTTCCAGGGACAGGGTCCGGCCGAGCAGTACTTC.

The table lists this clone with a few counts. The CDR3 protein is CASRFNLRGYGYTF. The CDR3 coding sequence is TGTGCCAGCAGATTCAACCTCCGGGGCTATGGCTACACCTTC. This chain joins TRBV7-2 and TRBJ1-2, with D uncertain. Trimming stripped 6 bases from V and 4 bases from J, with 15 bases between. This CDR3 contains 14 residues. The germline CDR1 and CDR2 sequences are SGHTA and FQGNSA.

The genes are TRBV5-4 and TRBJ2-6; the D is unclear. Germline CDR1 is SGHNT and CDR2 is YYREEE (reference sequence). V lost 3 bases to trimming and J lost 2 bases, with 9 bases between them. CDR3 length: 15 residues. The CDR3, as DNA: TGTGCCAGCAGCTGGTCGGGTACTGGGGCCAACGTCCTGACTTTC. Encoded protein: CASSWSGTGANVLTF. The complete variable domain, with remaining parts taken from reference TRBV5-4 and TRBJ2-6, reads ETGVTQSPTHLIKTRGQQVTLRCSSQSGHNTVSWYQQALGQGPQFIFQYYREEENGRGNFPPRFSGLQFPNYSSELNVNALELDDSALYLCASSWSGTGANVLTFGAGSRLTVL.